This TCR beta chain was documented in a study of shared clonotypes between healthy human individuals. Repertoires were generated with immunoSEQ multiplex PCR, while TCRdb's copy carries only in-frame clones and drops some. The sample carries 2,100,000 or so clones, roughly 95% recorded once. The germline CDR1 and CDR2 sequences are SGHNT and YYREEE (reference sequence). The CDR3 runs to 12 residues. The V end lost 6 bases, the J end lost 7 bases, and 13 bases lay between the germline ends. The sequence was collected from a man aged 18 to 30 in good health. This chain links TRBV5-4 with TRBJ1-2; D is uncertain. The sample consisted of naive CD4+ T cells sorted from blood. Specified subset: CD45RA+ positively selected. DNA of the CDR3: TGTGCCAGCACCAAGGGATACTCTGGCTACACCTTC. Translated, it gives CASTKGYSGYTF.